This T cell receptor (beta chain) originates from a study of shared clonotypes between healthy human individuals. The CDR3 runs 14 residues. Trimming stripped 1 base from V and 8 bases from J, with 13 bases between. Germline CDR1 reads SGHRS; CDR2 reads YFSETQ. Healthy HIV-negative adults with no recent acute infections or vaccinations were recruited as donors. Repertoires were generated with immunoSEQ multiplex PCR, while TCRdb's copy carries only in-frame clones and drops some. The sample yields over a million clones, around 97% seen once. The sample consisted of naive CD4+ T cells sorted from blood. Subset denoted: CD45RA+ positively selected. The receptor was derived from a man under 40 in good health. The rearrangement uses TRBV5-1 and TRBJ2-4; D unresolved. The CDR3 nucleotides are TGCGCCAGCAGCTTGTATGGGAATCTGGACATTCAGTACTTC. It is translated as CASSLYGNLDIQYF.